This T cell receptor (beta chain) was identified in a study of T cell repertoires in cytomegalovirus infection. Study details: Both recently identified HLA-C-restricted and well-studied HLA-B-restricted CMV epitopes were used in the study. Based on public TCR beta signatures, there were indications of CMV infection and of a matching HLA type. Overall study results and limits: It was HLA-C-restricted CMV-specific TCR beta clonotypes that dominated the response ex vivo.

This CDR3 contains 15 residues. The germline V and J ends were trimmed by 5 bases and 0 bases, with 13 bases remaining between them. Per germline, CDR1 LGHNA and CDR2 YSLEER. In its sample, this clonotype was seen many times. Its specificity is unknown. Each CDR3 protein is one row after TCRdb ran MiXCR on the reads. The sample yields 750,000 to 950,000 distinct CDR3 sequences, just under 30% seen once. The sample here was cultured CD8+ T cells from PBMCs, taken from culture after CMV antigen stimulation. The rearrangement joins TRBV4-3 to TRBJ1-2; a possible D gene is TRBD1 (6 bases). This clonotype was obtained from a human donor in good health (CMV status not recorded). Some clones in this sample may be carry-over from other donors' samples. CDR3 residues: CASSTQRTANYGYTF. In DNA, the CDR3 is TGCGCCAGCAGCACCCAAAGGACAGCTAACTATGGCTACACCTTC.